A selection of T cell receptor beta chains follows, all from one sample in a study of blood T cells in healthy people across ages. TCRdb itself ran the 5' RACE reads through MiXCR, one entry per CDR3 protein. The data show hundreds of thousands of distinct CDR3 sequences, with less than 35% seen just once and approximately 15% held by the top ten. Sample: blood. The receptors stem from a woman of 80 years or more in good health. Both conserved end residues are part of each CDR3. A D gene is named only where the DNA matches it firmly. Clone size is not always given. Where it is, it says once, few, many or a class for expanded clones.

d_call,j_call,clone_size,v_call,cdr3_nt,cdr3_aa
TRBD2,TRBJ2-3,NA,TRBV4-2,TGTGCCAGCAGCCAAGGGACTAGCCTAGGGGGGCGTAACACAGATACGCAGTATTTT,CASSQGTSLGGRNTDTQYF
NA,TRBJ2-1,few,TRBV5-6,TGTGCCAGCAGCTTTAGGCTCCTTTTGGTGAGCTCCTACAATGAGCAGTTCTTC,CASSFRLLLVSSYNEQFF
NA,TRBJ2-7,NA,TRBV5-1,TGCGCCAGCAGCGACGGGCAGCCCTCGTACTCAACCTACGAGCAGTACTTC,CASSDGQPSYSTYEQYF
TRBD1,TRBJ2-7,many,TRBV24-1,TGTGCCACCAGCGACAGGGGAAAACAGTACTTC,CATSDRGKQYF
TRBD1,TRBJ2-7,many,TRBV6-1,TGTGCCAGCAGTGTATTGGGACAGGGAACCTACGAGCAGTACTTC,CASSVLGQGTYEQYF
NA,TRBJ1-6,few,TRBV6-5,TGTGCCAGCAGATACAGCGATAATTCACCCCTCCACTTT,CASRYSDNSPLHF
NA,TRBJ1-2,few,TRBV6-1,TGTGCCAGCAGTGAAGCAAGGGACACCTATGGCTACACCTTC,CASSEARDTYGYTF
TRBD1,TRBJ2-7,many,TRBV5-1,TGCGCCAGCAACTTGGCGCGACAGGGATACGAGCAGTACTTC,CASNLARQGYEQYF
TRBD2,TRBJ2-1,few,TRBV7-2,TGTGCCAGCAGCGTTGGACTAGCGTCCCGGGATCAGTTCTTC,CASSVGLASRDQFF
NA,TRBJ2-7,NA,TRBV20-1,TGCAGTGCTAGCTTCAGCCACGGCTCCTACGAGCAGTACTTC,CSASFSHGSYEQYF
TRBD1,TRBJ1-6,NA,TRBV4-2,TGTGCCAGCGGCCGACCGGGACAGGGAGGAGGTGATTCACCCCTCCACTTT,CASGRPGQGGGDSPLHF
NA,TRBJ1-2,NA,TRBV4-2,TGTGCCAGCAACCAAGATATAGAGTACTATGGCTACACCTTC,CASNQDIEYYGYTF
NA,TRBJ1-6,many,TRBV7-2,TGTGCCAGCAGCTTATGGATGGGGTATAATTCACCCCTCCACTTT,CASSLWMGYNSPLHF
TRBD2,TRBJ2-3,NA,TRBV6-1,TGTGCCAGCAGTACCGGTTGGGGACTAGCGGAGGGAGGTACGCAGTATTTT,CASSTGWGLAEGGTQYF
TRBD2,TRBJ2-1,NA,TRBV28,TGTGCCAGCAGCACCCAGGGACTAGCGCGGAATGAGCAGTTCTTC,CASSTQGLARNEQFF
TRBD2,TRBJ2-3,many,TRBV5-4,TGTGCCAGCAGCTTGGTCTCCGCGCGGGGGATCAACACAGATACGCAGTATTTT,CASSLVSARGINTDTQYF
NA,TRBJ2-7,many,TRBV6-1,TGTGCCAGCAGTGAGCCACTCTACGAGCAGTACTTC,CASSEPLYEQYF
NA,TRBJ1-2,NA,TRBV29-1,TGCAGCGGGAGTAACCAAGGGGCCGATGGCTACACCTTC,CSGSNQGADGYTF
TRBD2,TRBJ2-5,many,TRBV11-2,TGTGCCAGCAGCGCATCCGGGACTAGCGTGGAGACCCAGTACTTC,CASSASGTSVETQYF
NA,TRBJ1-6,few,TRBV20-1,TGCAGTGCCACCGGACCTTCACCCCTCCACTTT,CSATGPSPLHF
NA,TRBJ1-1,once,TRBV4-1,TGCGCCAGCAGCCAAGTGAGTTACGGAGCGCAAGCTTTCTTT,CASSQVSYGAQAFF
NA,TRBJ1-2,many,TRBV29-1,TGCAGCGTTGAGGGGAGGGAGGGCCCTAACTATGGCTACACCTTC,CSVEGREGPNYGYTF
TRBD1,TRBJ1-5,NA,TRBV4-1,TGCGCCAGCAGCCAGTTGACAGGGATGAGTCAGCCCCAGCATTTT,CASSQLTGMSQPQHF
NA,TRBJ1-5,NA,TRBV12-3/TRBV12-4,TGTGCCAGCAGTTTAGTTTGGCAGCCCCAGCATTTT,CASSLVWQPQHF
TRBD2,TRBJ2-7,NA,TRBV7-9,TGTGCCAGCAGCTTACAGCGGGGAGGCCATAATGAGCAGTACTTC,CASSLQRGGHNEQYF
TRBD2,TRBJ2-3,few,TRBV4-3,TGCGCCAGCAGCCAAACACCGGGGGGGAGCACAGATACGCAGTATTTT,CASSQTPGGSTDTQYF
NA,TRBJ1-1,many,TRBV29-1,TGCAGCGTTGGTTGGAACCAGGGGTATACTGAAGCTTTCTTT,CSVGWNQGYTEAFF
NA,TRBJ1-5,few,TRBV18,TGTGCCAGCTCACCAAGTGGGGGGCACTATAGCAATCAGCCCCAGCATTTT,CASSPSGGHYSNQPQHF
NA,TRBJ1-2,NA,TRBV20-1,TGCAGTGCTAGCAGCGGCAACCCTGAGCATGGCTACACCTTC,CSASSGNPEHGYTF
TRBD1,TRBJ1-1,NA,TRBV27,TGTGCCAGCAGTCTCGACAGGGGGGGAAACACTGAAGCTTTCTTT,CASSLDRGGNTEAFF
TRBD2,TRBJ2-1,many,TRBV20-1,TGCAGTGCTTTACCGGGACTAGCGTTGAATGAGCAGTTCTTC,CSALPGLALNEQFF
NA,TRBJ2-1,many,TRBV10-3,TGTGCCATCAGGATTGAGGTGGCCAATGAGCAGTTCTTC,CAIRIEVANEQFF
TRBD2,TRBJ2-1,many,TRBV20-1,TGCAGTGCTAGAGATCAGACGGCGGGGGCCTACAATGAGCAGTTCTTC,CSARDQTAGAYNEQFF
NA,TRBJ1-2,many,TRBV18,TGTGCCAGCTCACCACCGACGGGGGCGGGTGGCTACACCTTC,CASSPPTGAGGYTF
NA,TRBJ2-7,NA,TRBV7-9,TGTGCCAGCAGCCCACAGGTTTGGCAGGATCAGACCTCCTACGAGCAGTACTTC,CASSPQVWQDQTSYEQYF
NA,TRBJ2-7,many,TRBV7-2,TGTGCCAGCAGCAATACAGGGGGGGCCTACGAGCAGTACTTC,CASSNTGGAYEQYF